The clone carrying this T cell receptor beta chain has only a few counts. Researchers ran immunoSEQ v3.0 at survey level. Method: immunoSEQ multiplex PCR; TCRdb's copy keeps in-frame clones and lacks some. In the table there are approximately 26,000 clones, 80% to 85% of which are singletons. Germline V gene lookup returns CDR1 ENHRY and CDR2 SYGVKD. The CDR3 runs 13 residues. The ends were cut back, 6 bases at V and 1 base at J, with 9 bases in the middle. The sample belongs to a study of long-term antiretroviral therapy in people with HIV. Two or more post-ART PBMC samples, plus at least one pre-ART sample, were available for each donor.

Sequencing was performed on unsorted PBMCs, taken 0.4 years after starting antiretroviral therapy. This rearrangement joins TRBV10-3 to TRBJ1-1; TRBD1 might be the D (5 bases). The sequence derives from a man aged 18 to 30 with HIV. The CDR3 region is CAIRTGGNTEAFF. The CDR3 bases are TGTGCCATCAGGACCGGGGGGAACACTGAAGCTTTCTTT.